This T cell receptor beta chain was sequenced during a study of T cells in women clearing cervical HPV infection. The table came from immunoSEQ multiplex PCR; TCRdb's copy has only in-frame clones and leaves some out. This sample contains over 15,000 clones. This receptor was identified in a woman between 18 and 70 years old with a cervical HPV16 infection that either progressed to CIN3+ or cleared (not recorded which). Sequencing was done on a sample of blood buffy coat.

The CDR3 protein is CAITGRGGGPDTQYF. The sequenced part of the CDR3 DNA is TGTGCCATCACGGGGCGGGGGGGAGGACCAGATACG. The chain joins TRBV10-3 to TRBJ2-3; TRBD2 aligns across 9 bases. The read finishes 3 residues shy of the CDR3 end, and the germline J gene is used to complete it. The CDR3 length is 15 residues. Germline assignment: CDR1 ENHRY and CDR2 SYGVKD. Unmatched junction bases numbered 9, after V lost 7 bases and J lost 4 bases.